This record covers a single T cell receptor (beta chain). Antigen unknown. The sample originates from a study of cytomegalovirus exposure and HLA in healthy donors. Overall study context: The platform used for the roughly 120 validation repertoires matched that of the 600 to 800 first-cohort repertoires, a later analysis reported. Study observations and caveats: Generally TCR sequences proved uncommon, though certain public TCRs appeared in numerous donors.

Profiled with immunoSEQ multiplex PCR; TCRdb holds only in-frame clones, not every one. The profile shows a few hundred thousand clones, roughly 89% of them singletons. V dropped 7 bases and J dropped 6; count of bases not matched to a gene: 9. The CDR3 covers 15 residues. Germline CDR1 reads MDHEN; CDR2 reads SYDVKM. This chain connects TRBV28 to TRBJ2-5; 12 bases map to TRBD2. This sequence was found in a woman under 30 in good health and CMV-seronegative. Sequencing input: PBMCs. CDR3 nucleotides: TGTGCCAGCAACCCTTGGACTAGCGGGAAAAAGACCCAGTACTTC. It encodes CASNPWTSGKKTQYF.